These 31 T cell receptor beta chains were sequenced from one sample in a study of cytomegalovirus exposure and HLA in healthy donors. PCR amplification relied on 60 Vbeta primers (plus 13 Jbeta primers). Sequencing was performed with immunoSEQ multiplex PCR; in TCRdb, only in-frame clones are kept and a portion is missing. The table has hundreds of thousands of clones, approximately 90% seen once. Sequencing input: PBMCs. The receptors shown here come from a woman aged 18-29 years in good health and CMV-seronegative.

This clone appeared a single time. CDR3 sequence (DNA): TGTGCCAGCAGCTTAAGGGGTTCCGAGCAGTACTTC. Translating gives CASSLRGSEQYF. This chain links TRBV7-9 with TRBJ2-7; tentatively, D is TRBD1 (5 bases). This CDR3 region has 12 residues. Germline V gene data show CDR1 as SEHNR and CDR2 as FQNEAQ (reference sequence). V was trimmed by 2 bases and J by 6 bases, leaving 8 bases between them.

This clone was seen a single time. The V and J genes are TRBV19 and TRBJ1-1; possible D gene TRBD1, 5 bases. The germline gives CDR1 LNHDA, CDR2 SQIVND (reference sequence). The CDR3 contains 17 residues. V dropped 10 bases and J dropped 0 bases, with 24 bases sitting between them. CDR3 amino acids: CATDPGLRPMMNTEAFF. The CDR3 region has the DNA TGTGCCACCGACCCGGGACTCCGCCCTATGATGAACACTGAAGCTTTCTTT.

The chain joins TRBV4-3 to TRBJ1-1; D gene uncertain. Trimming stripped 3 bases from V and 5 bases from J, with 16 bases between. The CDR3 has 15 residues. Germline V gene sequence: CDR1 LGHNA, CDR2 YSLEER. CDR3 DNA sequence: TGCGCCAGCAGCCAGTTCTACCCCGGGGTGACTGAAGCTTTCTTT. Protein sequence: CASSQFYPGVTEAFF.

V usage is TRBV27 and J usage is TRBJ1-5, with 7 bases fitting TRBD1. J lost 3 bases, V lost 8 bases, and 10 bases had no gene match. Per germline, CDR1 MNHEY and CDR2 SMNVEV (reference sequence). The CDR3 runs to 15 residues. The CDR3 nucleotides read TGTGCCAGCTCGACCGGGACAGCCTACAATCAGCCCCAGCATTTT. It yields the protein CASSTGTAYNQPQHF.

A remark on this clone: The junction shows a germline mismatch at one end, possibly a read error. The chain is built from TRBV6-6 and TRBJ2-7, with 12 bases identical to TRBD2. The germline CDR1 and CDR2 sequences are MNHNY and SVGAGI (reference sequence). This CDR3 has 11 residues. This chain's CDR3 is CASSTGLAGNF. The CDR3, as DNA: TGTGCCAGCAGTACCGGACTAGCGGGGAACTTC.

This chain joins TRBV27 and TRBJ2-3; D unclear. The CDR3 is made up of 15 amino acids. The V end was cut by 2 bases, the J end by 4 bases, with 13 bases between. CDR1 is MNHEY and CDR2 is SMNVEV in the germline V gene (reference sequence). This CDR3 is CASSLSLVLADTQYF. The CDR3, as DNA: TGTGCCAGCAGTTTAAGCCTAGTTCTTGCAGATACGCAGTATTTT.

The chain joins TRBV10-3 to TRBJ1-2, with D tentatively TRBD1 (6 bases). Trimming shortened V by 8 bases and J by 0 bases, and 16 bases separated the two germline ends. This CDR3 has 15 amino acids. Germline CDR1 and CDR2: ENHRY and SYGVKD. The chain's CDR3 is CAIPQETGPNYGYTF. CDR3 nucleotides: TGTGCCATCCCACAGGAAACAGGGCCTAACTATGGCTACACCTTC.

The CDR3 loop is CASSPGGWGAGNTIYF. The CDR3 region has the DNA TGTGCCAGCAGCCCGGGGGGGTGGGGGGCCGGAAACACCATATATTTT. The chain has TRBV7-2 and TRBJ1-3, with a weak D call TRBD1 (6 bases). Germline V gene data show CDR1 as SGHTA and CDR2 as FQGNSA. V was trimmed by 5 bases and J by 4 bases, leaving 18 bases between them. This CDR3 is built from 16 residues.

There are a few counts of this clone. V gene TRBV6-5 combines with J gene TRBJ1-3, with TRBD1 matching 8 bases. Per the germline V gene, CDR1 is MNHEY and CDR2 is SVGAGI. V lost 6 bases, J lost 2 bases, and 6 bases stayed unmatched. CDR3 length equals 15 residues. The CDR3 nucleotides are TGTGCCAGCAGACACGACAGGGGAACTGGAAACACCATATATTTT. It codes for CASRHDRGTGNTIYF.

The chain carries TRBV9 and TRBJ2-7, with D perhaps TRBD1 (6 bases). Trimming pared 0 bases from V and 7 bases from J, leaving 14 bases between. The germline V gene encodes CDR1 SGDLS and CDR2 YYNGEE. The CDR3 is made up of 14 amino acids. CDR3 coding DNA: TGTGCCAGCAGCGTAGATCAGGGGCGGTGGGAGCAGTACTTC. It codes for CASSVDQGRWEQYF.

This clone was detected only once. The chain couples TRBV7-9 to TRBJ1-3; 9 positions match TRBD1. This CDR3 comprises 17 residues. Per the germline V gene, CDR1 is SEHNR and CDR2 is FQNEAQ (reference sequence). V was clipped by 4 bases and J by 4 bases; unmatched bases: 11. CDR3 region: CASSSPLGTGKGNTIYF. CDR3 coding DNA: TGTGCCAGCAGCTCACCCCTTGGGACAGGGAAGGGAAACACCATATATTTT.

The chain combines TRBV21-1 with TRBJ1-1. TRBV21-1 is deemed a pseudogene. The CDR3 is 13 amino acids. In DNA, the CDR3 is TGTGCCAGCAGTTGGACTGGAGAGAGGGAAGCTTTCTTT. Protein: CASSWTGEREAFF.

The chain links TRBV5-1 to TRBJ1-6; TRBD1 matches 8 bases. This CDR3 contains 15 residues. CDR1 SGHRS and CDR2 YFSETQ come from the germline V gene. V shed 3 bases, J shed 9 bases, and the junction held 8 bases outside the gene matches. The CDR3 region is CASSSPGGGGSPLHF. For the CDR3, the DNA is TGCGCCAGCAGCTCCCCAGGGGGCGGCGGTTCACCCCTCCACTTT.

This chain uses TRBV7-2 with TRBJ1-1, with D perhaps TRBD1 (6 bases). The germline V and J ends were trimmed by 5 bases and 8 bases, with 12 bases remaining between them. The length of the CDR3 is 12 residues. Germline V gene data show CDR1 as SGHTA and CDR2 as FQGNSA. This CDR3 is CASSGPGTEAFF. The CDR3 bases are TGTGCCAGCAGCGGCCCCGGGACAGAAGCTTTCTTT.

The chain links TRBV29-1 to TRBJ1-2; D is perhaps TRBD1 (6 bases). The CDR3 loop spans 13 amino acids. Germline lookup yields CDR1 SQVTM and CDR2 ANQGSEA. Trimming removed 3 bases from V and 4 bases from J, with 12 bases in between. CDR3 nucleotide sequence: TGCAGCGTTGATGGGGGCGACGGCTATGGCTACACCTTC. It encodes CSVDGGDGYGYTF.

The DNA of the CDR3 is TGTGCCAGCAGTGACGCTCGGGGTCCCGGGGGGACCCAGTACTTC. This translates into CASSDARGPGGTQYF. The chain has TRBV2 and TRBJ2-5, with D tentatively TRBD2 (6 bases). This CDR3 contains 15 residues. V lost 3 bases to trimming and J lost 7 bases, with 18 bases between them. CDR1 and CDR2 (germline): SNHLY, FYNNEI.

The chain is built from TRBV11-3 and TRBJ2-7, with 9 bases fitting TRBD1. Germline V gene lookup returns CDR1 SGHNT and CDR2 YENEEA. The V and J ends lost 7 bases and 5 bases, in that order; junction bases with no gene match: 9. CDR3 length: 14 residues. CDR3 sequence: CASTVDRGADEQYF. The CDR3 DNA follows: TGTGCCAGCACCGTAGACAGGGGGGCCGACGAGCAGTACTTC.

The chain couples TRBV4-2 to TRBJ2-1; 9 bases are a match to TRBD1. V shed 0 bases, J shed 0 bases, and the junction held 3 bases outside the gene matches. CDR1 and CDR2 (germline): LGHNA, YNFKEQ. The CDR3 is made up of 17 amino acids. CDR3 loop: CASSQDGTGLSYNEQFF. In DNA, the CDR3 is TGTGCCAGCAGCCAAGATGGGACAGGGCTCTCCTACAATGAGCAGTTCTTC.

The genes are TRBV4-1 and TRBJ2-1; 9 positions agree with TRBD2. Trimming cost V 2 bases and J 0 bases; bases outside gene matches: 2. The CDR3 is 16 amino acids. CDR1 is MGHRA, CDR2 YSYEKL, per germline. CDR3 DNA: TGCGCCAGCAGCCAACTTAGCGGGAGCTCCTACAATGAGCAGTTCTTC. This translates into CASSQLSGSSYNEQFF.

The chain couples TRBV4-3 to TRBJ2-4; tentative D call: TRBD1 (6 bases). Germline CDR1 reads LGHNA; CDR2 reads YSLEER. Trimming cost V 0 bases and J 0 bases, with 15 bases left between them. The CDR3 contains 18 residues. CDR3 DNA: TGCGCCAGCAGCCAAGAAAGGTTCAGGGGCTTAGCCAAAAACATTCAGTACTTC. Amino acids: CASSQERFRGLAKNIQYF.

This clone came up a few times. The chain links TRBV6-6 to TRBJ2-7; 10 nucleotides align to TRBD1. The CDR3 consists of 15 residues. V gave up 2 bases and J gave up 4 bases; unmatched junction bases: 5. Germline loops: CDR1 MNHNY, CDR2 SVGAGI (reference sequence). CDR3: CASSYTDRGRYEQYF. The CDR3 nucleotides are TGTGCCAGCAGTTACACTGACAGGGGGCGATACGAGCAGTACTTC.

J is TRBJ1-5 and V is TRBV27; D gene unclear. The CDR3 sequence is 15 residues long. Germline CDR1 MNHEY, CDR2 SMNVEV (reference sequence). Trimming stripped 4 bases from V and 5 bases from J, with 15 bases between. The CDR3 sequence: CASSSLFARDQPQHF. CDR3 nucleotides: TGTGCCAGCAGTTCTCTGTTTGCCCGAGATCAGCCCCAGCATTTT.

The rearrangement uses TRBV4-2 and TRBJ1-4; no reliable D call. Germline V gene lookup returns CDR1 LGHNA and CDR2 YNFKEQ. CDR3 length equals 15 residues. Trimming took off 0 bases at V and 7 bases at J, with 12 bases between the two ends. CDR3 sequence: CASSQDWSLAEKLFF. CDR3 in DNA: TGTGCCAGCAGCCAAGATTGGAGTTTAGCTGAAAAACTGTTTTTT.

CDR3 DNA: TGTGCCAGCAGAGACCTGATTAAGACAGGGACGGACTATGGCTACACCTTC. It yields the protein CASRDLIKTGTDYGYTF. This sequence joins TRBV2 and TRBJ1-2; 7 bases are a match to TRBD1. The CDR3 covers 17 residues. V was pared by 6 bases and J by 3 bases, with 16 bases of the junction left unmatched. In germline, CDR1 is SNHLY, CDR2 FYNNEI.

V usage is TRBV5-4 and J usage is TRBJ1-2; D gene unclear. Germline CDR1 SGHNT, CDR2 YYREEE (reference sequence). The CDR3 has 14 amino acids. V dropped 4 bases and J dropped 5 bases, with 15 bases sitting between them. The CDR3 here is CASSPRWLDYGYTF. The CDR3 DNA reads TGTGCCAGCAGCCCGCGCTGGCTAGATTATGGCTACACCTTC.

This clone was detected a few times. The rearrangement uses TRBV7-2 and TRBJ2-7; 14 nucleotides match TRBD2. This CDR3 has 17 amino acids. The germline gives CDR1 SGHTA, CDR2 FQGNSA. The ends lost 5 bases at V and 7 bases at J; junction bases unmatched: 13. CDR3 in amino acids: CASSLLIPTSGREEQYF. CDR3 in DNA: TGTGCCAGCAGCCTCCTAATACCGACTAGCGGGAGGGAAGAGCAGTACTTC.

The genes are TRBV2 and TRBJ1-2; D is unresolved. The CDR3 sequence is 13 residues long. CDR1 is SNHLY and CDR2 is FYNNEI in the germline V gene. The V end was cut by 6 bases, the J end by 0 bases, with 8 bases between. CDR3 in DNA: TGTGCCAGCAGGCGCACAGCTAACTATGGCTACACCTTC. Residues: CASRRTANYGYTF.

The J gene is TRBJ1-2, the V gene TRBV18, with TRBD1 identical over 9 bases. V shed 2 bases, J shed 3 bases, and the junction held 7 bases outside the gene matches. The germline V gene has CDR1 KGHSH and CDR2 LQKENI. This CDR3 region has 16 residues. The DNA of the CDR3 is TGTGCCAGCTCACCAGGTACAGGGGGCGACGACTATGGCTACACCTTC. As protein: CASSPGTGGDDYGYTF.

The V and J genes are TRBV5-6 and TRBJ2-7, with TRBD2 as a possible D gene (6 bases). The CDR3 runs 11 residues. Germline V CDR1 and CDR2: SGHDT, YYEEEE. With 7 bases removed from V and 6 bases from J, the gap between germline ends came to 11 bases. The CDR3 DNA sequence: TGTGCCAGCGGCACGGGGGTCGAGCAGTACTTC. Residues: CASGTGVEQYF.

This clone was picked up one time. The chain has TRBV7-8 and TRBJ2-1; a weak D match, TRBD2 (5 bases). Per germline, CDR1 SGHVS and CDR2 FQNEAQ. V was pared by 5 bases and J by 5 bases, with 10 bases between. The CDR3 extends over 13 amino acids. The CDR3 spells CASSLRGHNEQFF. CDR3 coding DNA: TGTGCCAGCAGCCTTCGCGGGCACAATGAGCAGTTCTTC.

The V gene is TRBV27, the J gene TRBJ2-1; a weak D match, TRBD2 (6 bases). Trimming took off 5 bases at V and 8 bases at J, with 16 bases between the two ends. CDR3 length: 14 amino acids. Germline CDR1 reads MNHEY; CDR2 reads SMNVEV (reference sequence). CDR3 sequence (DNA): TGTGCCAGCAGTATACTAGCCCCAGCTGATGAGCAGTTCTTC. Translated, it gives CASSILAPADEQFF.